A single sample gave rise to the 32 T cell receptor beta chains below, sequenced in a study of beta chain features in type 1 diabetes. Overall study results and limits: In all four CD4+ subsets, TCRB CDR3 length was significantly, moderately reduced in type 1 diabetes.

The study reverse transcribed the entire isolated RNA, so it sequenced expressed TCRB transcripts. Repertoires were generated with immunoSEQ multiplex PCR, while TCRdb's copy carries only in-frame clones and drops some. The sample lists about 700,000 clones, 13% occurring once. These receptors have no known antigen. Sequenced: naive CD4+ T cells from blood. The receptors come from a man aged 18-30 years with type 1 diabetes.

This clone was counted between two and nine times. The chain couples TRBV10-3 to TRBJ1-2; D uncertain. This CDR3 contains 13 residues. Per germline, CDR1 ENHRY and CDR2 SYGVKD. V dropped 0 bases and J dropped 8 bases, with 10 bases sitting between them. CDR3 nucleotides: TGTGCCATCAGTGAGTCGTGGGAGGACGGCTACACCTTC. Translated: CAISESWEDGYTF.

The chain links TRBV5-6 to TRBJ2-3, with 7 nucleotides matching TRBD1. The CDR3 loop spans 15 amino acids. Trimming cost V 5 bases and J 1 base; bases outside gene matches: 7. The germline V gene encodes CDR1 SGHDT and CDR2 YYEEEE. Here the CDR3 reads CASRDLGGGTDTQYF. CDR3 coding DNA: TGTGCCAGCAGGGATTTAGGGGGCGGCACAGATACGCAGTATTTT.

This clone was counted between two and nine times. The CDR3: CASSDGPLGGYTF. The CDR3 DNA sequence: TGTGCCAGCAGTGATGGGCCCCTGGGTGGCTACACCTTC. This chain joins TRBV2 and TRBJ1-2; no definite D call. The CDR3 length is 13 residues. Germline V gene sequence: CDR1 SNHLY, CDR2 FYNNEI. Trimming left V 3 bases short and J 7 bases short, with 12 bases between.

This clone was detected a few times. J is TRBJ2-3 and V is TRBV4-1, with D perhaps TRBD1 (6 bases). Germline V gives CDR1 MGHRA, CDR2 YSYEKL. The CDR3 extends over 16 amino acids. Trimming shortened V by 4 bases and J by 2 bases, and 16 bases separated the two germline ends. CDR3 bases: TGCGCCAGCAGCCCTATGGGGGCAGGGAACACAGATACGCAGTATTTT. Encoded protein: CASSPMGAGNTDTQYF.

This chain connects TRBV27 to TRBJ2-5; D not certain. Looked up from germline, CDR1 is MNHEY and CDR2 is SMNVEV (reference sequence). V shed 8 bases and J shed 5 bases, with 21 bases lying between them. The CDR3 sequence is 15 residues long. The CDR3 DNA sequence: TGTGCCAGCCTTCCACAAGGGCCTCCCATCGAGACCCAGTACTTC. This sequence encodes CASLPQGPPIETQYF.

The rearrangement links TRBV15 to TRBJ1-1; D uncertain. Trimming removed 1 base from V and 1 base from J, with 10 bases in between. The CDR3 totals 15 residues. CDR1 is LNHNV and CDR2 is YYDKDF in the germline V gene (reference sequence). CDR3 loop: CATSRVRNTNTEAFF. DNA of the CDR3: TGTGCCACCAGCAGAGTCAGGAATACGAACACTGAAGCTTTCTTT. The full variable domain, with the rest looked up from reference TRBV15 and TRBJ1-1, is DAMVIQNPRYQVTQFGKPVTLSCSQTLNHNVMYWYQQKSSQAPKLLFHYYDKDFNNEADTPDNFQSRRPNTSFCFLDIRSPGLGDTAMYLCATSRVRNTNTEAFFGQGTRLTVV.

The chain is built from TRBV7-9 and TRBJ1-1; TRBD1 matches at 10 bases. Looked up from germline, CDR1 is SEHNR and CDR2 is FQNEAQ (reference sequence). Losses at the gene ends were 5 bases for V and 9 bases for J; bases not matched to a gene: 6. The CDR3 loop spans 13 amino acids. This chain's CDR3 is CASSIRDRGKAFF. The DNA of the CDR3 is TGTGCCAGCAGCATCCGGGACAGGGGTAAAGCTTTCTTT.

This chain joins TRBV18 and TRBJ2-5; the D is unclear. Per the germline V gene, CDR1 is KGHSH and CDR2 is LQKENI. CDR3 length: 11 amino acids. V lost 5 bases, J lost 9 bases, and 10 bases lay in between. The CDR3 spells CASSESQAQYF. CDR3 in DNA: TGTGCCAGCTCAGAATCCCAAGCCCAGTACTTC.

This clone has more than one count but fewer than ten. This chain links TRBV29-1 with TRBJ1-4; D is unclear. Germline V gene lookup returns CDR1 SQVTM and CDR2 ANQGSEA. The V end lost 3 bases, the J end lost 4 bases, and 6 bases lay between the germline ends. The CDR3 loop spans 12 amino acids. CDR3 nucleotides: TGCAGCGTTGATTGGGGTAATGAAAAACTGTTTTTT. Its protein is CSVDWGNEKLFF.

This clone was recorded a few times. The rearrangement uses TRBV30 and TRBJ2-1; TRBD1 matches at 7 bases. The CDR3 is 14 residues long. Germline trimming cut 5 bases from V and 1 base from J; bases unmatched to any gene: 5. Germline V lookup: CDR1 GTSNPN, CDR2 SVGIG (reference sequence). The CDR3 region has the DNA TGTGCCTGGGAGGACAGGAGGTCCTACAATGAGCAGTTCTTC. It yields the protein CAWEDRRSYNEQFF.

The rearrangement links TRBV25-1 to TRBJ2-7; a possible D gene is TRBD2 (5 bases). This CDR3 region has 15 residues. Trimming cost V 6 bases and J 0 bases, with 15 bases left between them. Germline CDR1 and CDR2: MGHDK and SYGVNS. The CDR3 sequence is CASSRGWILSYEQYF. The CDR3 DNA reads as TGTGCCAGCAGCCGAGGGTGGATTCTCTCCTACGAGCAGTACTTC.

As DNA, the CDR3 is TGTGCCTGGAGCCCTGACCGTAATAGAGGCTACACCTTC. It yields the protein CAWSPDRNRGYTF. The gene calls are TRBV30 and TRBJ1-2; no firm D call. V dropped 3 bases and J dropped 8 bases, with 16 bases sitting between them. Germline V lookup: CDR1 GTSNPN, CDR2 SVGIG (reference sequence). The CDR3 contains 13 residues.

The CDR3 DNA follows: TGTGCCAGCAGCATAACGGGACTCGTCAATCAGCCCCAGCATTTT. It yields the protein CASSITGLVNQPQHF. This chain joins TRBV11-2 and TRBJ1-5; possible D gene TRBD1, 5 bases. CDR3 size: 15 residues. V dropped 5 bases and J dropped 3 bases, with 14 bases sitting between them. The germline CDR1 and CDR2 sequences are SGHAT and FQNNGV.

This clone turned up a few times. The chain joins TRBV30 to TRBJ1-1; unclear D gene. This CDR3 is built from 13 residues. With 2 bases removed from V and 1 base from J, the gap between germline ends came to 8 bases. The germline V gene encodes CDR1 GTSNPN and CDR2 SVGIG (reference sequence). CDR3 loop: CAWSITPNTEAFF. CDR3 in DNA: TGTGCCTGGAGTATTACCCCGAACACTGAAGCTTTCTTT.

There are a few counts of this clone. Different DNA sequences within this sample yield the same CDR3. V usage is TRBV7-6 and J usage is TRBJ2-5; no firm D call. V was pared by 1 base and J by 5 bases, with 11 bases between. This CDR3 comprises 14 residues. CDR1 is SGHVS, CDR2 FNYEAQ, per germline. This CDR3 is CASSLVGLRETQYF. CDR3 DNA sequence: TGTGCCAGCAGCTTAGTAGGGCTTCGGGAGACCCAGTACTTC. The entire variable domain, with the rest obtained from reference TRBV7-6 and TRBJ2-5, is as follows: GAGVSQSPRYKVTKRGQDVALRCDPISGHVSLYWYRQALGQGPEFLTYFNYEAQQDKSGLPNDRFSAERPEGSISTLTIQRTEQRDSAMYRCASSLVGLRETQYFGPGTRLLVL.

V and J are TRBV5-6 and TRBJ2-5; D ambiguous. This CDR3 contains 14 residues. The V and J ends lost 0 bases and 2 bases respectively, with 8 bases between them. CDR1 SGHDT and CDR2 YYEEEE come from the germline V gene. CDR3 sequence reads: CASSLEPVQETQYF. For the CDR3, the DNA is TGTGCCAGCAGCTTGGAGCCAGTTCAAGAGACCCAGTACTTC. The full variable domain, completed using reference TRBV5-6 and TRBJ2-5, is DAGVTQSPTHLIKTRGQQVTLRCSPKSGHDTVSWYQQALGQGPQFIFQYYEEEERQRGNFPDRFSGHQFPNYSSELNVNALLLGDSALYLCASSLEPVQETQYFGPGTRLLVL.

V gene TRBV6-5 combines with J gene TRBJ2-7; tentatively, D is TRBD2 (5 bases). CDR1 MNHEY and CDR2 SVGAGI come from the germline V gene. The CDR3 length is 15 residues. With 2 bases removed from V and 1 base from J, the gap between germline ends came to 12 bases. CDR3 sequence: CASSYSLWESYEQYF. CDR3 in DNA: TGTGCCAGCAGTTACAGTCTCTGGGAGTCCTACGAGCAGTACTTC.

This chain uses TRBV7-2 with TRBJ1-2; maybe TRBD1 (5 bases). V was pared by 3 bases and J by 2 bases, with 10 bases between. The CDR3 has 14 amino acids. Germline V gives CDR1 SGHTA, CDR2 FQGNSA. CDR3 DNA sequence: TGTGCCAGCAGCTTCTCGGGGGTGAACTATGGCTACACCTTC. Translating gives CASSFSGVNYGYTF.

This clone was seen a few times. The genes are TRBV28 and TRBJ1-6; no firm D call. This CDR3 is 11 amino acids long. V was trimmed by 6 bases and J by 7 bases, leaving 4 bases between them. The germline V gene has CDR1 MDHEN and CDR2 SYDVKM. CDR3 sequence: CASSQNSPLHF. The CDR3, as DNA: TGTGCCAGCAGCCAAAATTCACCCCTCCACTTT.

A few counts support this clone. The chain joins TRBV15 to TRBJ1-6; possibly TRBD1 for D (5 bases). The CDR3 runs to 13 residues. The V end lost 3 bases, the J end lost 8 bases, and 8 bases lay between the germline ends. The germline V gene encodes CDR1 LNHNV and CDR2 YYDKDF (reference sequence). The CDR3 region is CATSRVGDSPLHF. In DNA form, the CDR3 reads TGTGCCACCAGCAGGGTAGGGGATTCACCCCTCCACTTT.

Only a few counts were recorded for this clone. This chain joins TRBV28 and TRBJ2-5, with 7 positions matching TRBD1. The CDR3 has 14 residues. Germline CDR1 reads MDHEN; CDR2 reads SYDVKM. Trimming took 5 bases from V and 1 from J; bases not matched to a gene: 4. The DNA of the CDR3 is TGTGCCAGCAGTCTCCGACAGGGCCAAGAGACCCAGTACTTC. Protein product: CASSLRQGQETQYF. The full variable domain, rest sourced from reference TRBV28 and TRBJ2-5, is DVKVTQSSRYLVKRTGEKVFLECVQDMDHENMFWYRQDPGLGLRLIYFSYDVKMKEKGDIPEGYSVSREKKERFSLILESASTNQTSMYLCASSLRQGQETQYFGPGTRLLVL.

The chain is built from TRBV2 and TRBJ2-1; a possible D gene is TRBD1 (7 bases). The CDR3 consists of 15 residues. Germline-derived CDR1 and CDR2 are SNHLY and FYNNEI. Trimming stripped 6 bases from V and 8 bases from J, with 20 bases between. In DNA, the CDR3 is TGTGCCAGCAGCCGACAGGGTTGGTCGGGGGATGAGCAGTTCTTC. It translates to CASSRQGWSGDEQFF.

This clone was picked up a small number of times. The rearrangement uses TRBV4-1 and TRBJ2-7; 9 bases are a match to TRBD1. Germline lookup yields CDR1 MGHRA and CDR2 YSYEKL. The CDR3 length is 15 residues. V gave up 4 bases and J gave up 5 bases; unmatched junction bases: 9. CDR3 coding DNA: TGCGCCAGCAGCCCTCCAGGACAGGGGATGGACGAGCAGTACTTC. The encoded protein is CASSPPGQGMDEQYF.

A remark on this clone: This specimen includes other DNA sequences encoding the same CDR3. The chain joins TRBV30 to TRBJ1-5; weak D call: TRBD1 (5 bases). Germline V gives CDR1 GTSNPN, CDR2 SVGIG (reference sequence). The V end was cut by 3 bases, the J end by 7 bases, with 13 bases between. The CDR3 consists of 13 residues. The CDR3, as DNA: TGTGCCTGGAGCCGTCGAGGGGACCAGCCCCAGCATTTT. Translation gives CAWSRRGDQPQHF. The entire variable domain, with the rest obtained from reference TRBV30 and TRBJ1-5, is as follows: SQTIHQWPATLVQPVGSPLSLECTVEGTSNPNLYWYRQAAGRGLQLLFYSVGIGQISSEVPQNLSASRPQDRQFILSSKKLLLSDSGFYLCAWSRRGDQPQHFGDGTRLSIL.

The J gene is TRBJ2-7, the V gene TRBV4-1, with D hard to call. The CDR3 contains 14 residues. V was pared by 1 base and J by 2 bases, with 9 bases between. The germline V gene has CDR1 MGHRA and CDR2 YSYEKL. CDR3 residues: CASSQVTGPYEQYF. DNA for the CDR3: TGCGCCAGCAGCCAAGTAACTGGGCCCTACGAGCAGTACTTC.

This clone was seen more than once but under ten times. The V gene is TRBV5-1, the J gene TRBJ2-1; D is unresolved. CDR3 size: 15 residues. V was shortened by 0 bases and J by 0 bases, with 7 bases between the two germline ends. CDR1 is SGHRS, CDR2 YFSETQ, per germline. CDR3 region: CASSLEVISYNEQFF. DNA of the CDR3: TGCGCCAGCAGCTTGGAGGTGATCTCCTACAATGAGCAGTTCTTC.

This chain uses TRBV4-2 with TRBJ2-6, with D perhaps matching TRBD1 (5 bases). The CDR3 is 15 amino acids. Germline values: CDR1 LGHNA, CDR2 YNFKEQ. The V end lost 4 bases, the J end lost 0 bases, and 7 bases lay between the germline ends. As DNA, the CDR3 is TGTGCCAGCAGCCCGGACAACTCTGGGGCCAACGTCCTGACTTTC. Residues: CASSPDNSGANVLTF.

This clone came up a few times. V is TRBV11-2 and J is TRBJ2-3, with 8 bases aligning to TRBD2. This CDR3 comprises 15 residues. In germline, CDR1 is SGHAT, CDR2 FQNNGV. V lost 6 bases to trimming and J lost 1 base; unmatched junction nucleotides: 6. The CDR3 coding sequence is TGTGCCAGCAGTCCTGGGACTAGAGGCACAGATACGCAGTATTTT. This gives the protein CASSPGTRGTDTQYF. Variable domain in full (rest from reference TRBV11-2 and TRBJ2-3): EAGVAQSPRYKIIEKRQSVAFWCNPISGHATLYWYQQILGQGPKLLIQFQNNGVVDDSQLPKDRFSAERLKGVDSTLKIQPAKLEDSAVYLCASSPGTRGTDTQYFGPGTRLTVL.

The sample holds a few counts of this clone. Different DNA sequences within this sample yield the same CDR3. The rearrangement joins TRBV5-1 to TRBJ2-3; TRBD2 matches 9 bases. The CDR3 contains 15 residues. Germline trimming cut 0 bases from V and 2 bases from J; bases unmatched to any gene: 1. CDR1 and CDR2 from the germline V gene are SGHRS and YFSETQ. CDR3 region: CASSLERGATDTQYF. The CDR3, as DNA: TGCGCCAGCAGCTTGGAGCGGGGGGCCACAGATACGCAGTATTTT.

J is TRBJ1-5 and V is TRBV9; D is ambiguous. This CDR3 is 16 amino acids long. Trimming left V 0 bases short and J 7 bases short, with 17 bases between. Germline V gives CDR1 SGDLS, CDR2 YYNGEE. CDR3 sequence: CASSVDERPGSQPQHF. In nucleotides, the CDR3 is TGTGCCAGCAGCGTAGATGAACGCCCAGGTTCGCAGCCCCAGCATTTT.

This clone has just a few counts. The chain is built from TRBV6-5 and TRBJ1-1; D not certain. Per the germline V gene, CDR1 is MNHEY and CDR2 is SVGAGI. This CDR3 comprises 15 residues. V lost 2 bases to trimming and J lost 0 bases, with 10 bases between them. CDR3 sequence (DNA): TGTGCCAGCAGTTACGCTCGGACGGTGAACACTGAAGCTTTCTTT. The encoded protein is CASSYARTVNTEAFF.

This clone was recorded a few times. The CDR3 region has the DNA TGTGCCAGCAGTTACACCCTAGGGGGCTACGAGCAGTACTTC. Translated: CASSYTLGGYEQYF. The V call is TRBV6-5, the J call TRBJ2-7; possibly TRBD1 for D (6 bases). Germline V gene data show CDR1 as MNHEY and CDR2 as SVGAGI. V was clipped by 2 bases and J by 3 bases, with 11 bases between them. The CDR3 sequence is 14 residues long.